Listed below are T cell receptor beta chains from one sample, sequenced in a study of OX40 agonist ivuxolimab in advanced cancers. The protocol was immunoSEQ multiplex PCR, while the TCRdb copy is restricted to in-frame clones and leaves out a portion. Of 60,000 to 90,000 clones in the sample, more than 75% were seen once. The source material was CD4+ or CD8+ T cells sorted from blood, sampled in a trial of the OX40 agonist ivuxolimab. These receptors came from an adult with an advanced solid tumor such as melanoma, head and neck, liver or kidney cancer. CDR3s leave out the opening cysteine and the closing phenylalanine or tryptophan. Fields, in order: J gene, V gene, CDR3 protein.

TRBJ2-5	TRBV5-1	ASSLVGLSQETQY
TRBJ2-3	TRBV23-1	ASSHPDTQY
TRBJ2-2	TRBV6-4	ASKREAITGELF
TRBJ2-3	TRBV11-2	ASSPRVRGHGDTQY
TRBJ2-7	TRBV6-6	ASINTSSYEQY
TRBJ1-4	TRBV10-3	AIITPGIFHSGSTNEKLF
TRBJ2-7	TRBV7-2	ASSFGTIYEQY
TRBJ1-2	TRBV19	ASSNDQGNYGYT
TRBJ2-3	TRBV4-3	ASSQDNLSRDTQY
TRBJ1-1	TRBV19	ASSKGPAKNTEAF
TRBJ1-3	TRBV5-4	ASSQDQGGWYTIY
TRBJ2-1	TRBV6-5	ASSYSMGNEQF
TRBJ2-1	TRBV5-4	ASHDWVYNEQF
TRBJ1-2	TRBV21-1	ASRHYRQENYGYT
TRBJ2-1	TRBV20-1	SARPLGEQF
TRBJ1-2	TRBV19	ASSMAQGLYGYT
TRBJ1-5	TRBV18	ASSPMVGQTNQPQH
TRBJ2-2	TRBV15	ATSRDLGLAGFNTGELF
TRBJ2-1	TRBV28	ASSPFGDERGEQF
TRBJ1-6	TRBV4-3	ASSLLTGSGKDSPLH
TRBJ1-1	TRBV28	ASSLYRDAAF
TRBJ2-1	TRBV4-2	ASSIDRINEQF
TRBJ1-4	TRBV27	ASSFLGLDEKLF
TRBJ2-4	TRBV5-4	ASSKPDSSKNIQY
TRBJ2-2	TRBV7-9	ASSLGAVNTGELF
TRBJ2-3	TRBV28	ASSPMSRGTDTQY
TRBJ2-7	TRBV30	AWIPSGSNRYEQY
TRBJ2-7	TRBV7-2	ASSLYFRGSYEQY
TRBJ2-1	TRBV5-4	ASSSYNEQF
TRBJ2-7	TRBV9	ASSVGTGPGYEQY
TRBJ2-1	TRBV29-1	SVQEDNEQF
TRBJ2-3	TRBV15	ATNSRRQPDTQY
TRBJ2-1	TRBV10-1	ASSGGLAVKYNEQF
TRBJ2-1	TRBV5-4	ASSLGAPSSYNEQF
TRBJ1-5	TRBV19	ASSLGTGFSNQPQH
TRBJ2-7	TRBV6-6	ASSSPDSSEQY
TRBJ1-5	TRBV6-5	ASSYSTSSQPQH
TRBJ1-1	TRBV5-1	ASSLWGNTEAF
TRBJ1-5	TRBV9	ASSVDPDQPQH